This entry lists 4 T cell receptor beta chains sequenced from one sample in a study of T-cell reconstitution after alpha-beta-depleted transplantation in children. Unique molecular identifiers were used to barcode this TCRbeta library. TCRdb re-called the PCR reads with MiXCR, one entry per CDR3 protein. The sample holds over 200,000 distinct CDR3 sequences, under 13% seen once. The specimen was PBMCs, collected before TCRalphabeta/CD19-depleted stem cell transplant. The receptor source for this set is a child less than two years old with acute myeloid leukemia, due to receive a stem cell transplant.

This clonotype was detected many times. The J gene is TRBJ2-3, the V gene TRBV25-1; 10 bases are a match to TRBD1. Trimming cost V 5 bases and J 6 bases; bases outside gene matches: 5. The CDR3 consists of 14 residues. From germline, CDR1 is MGHDK and CDR2 SYGVNS. This CDR3 reads CASSMTGGLDTQYF. The CDR3 bases are TGTGCCAGCAGTATGACAGGGGGCCTTGATACGCAGTATTTT.

This clonotype was recorded at least ten times. V gene TRBV29-1 combines with J gene TRBJ1-2; D remains ambiguous. V was clipped by 6 bases and J by 0 bases, with 8 bases between them. This CDR3 has 12 residues. Germline loops: CDR1 SQVTM, CDR2 ANQGSEA. This CDR3 is CSVYSSNYGYTF. CDR3 DNA: TGCAGCGTCTACAGTTCTAACTATGGCTACACCTTC.

This clonotype has just a few counts. The chain carries TRBV11-2 and TRBJ2-1; D unresolved. V dropped 3 bases and J dropped 8 bases, with 14 bases sitting between them. CDR3 length equals 14 residues. The germline V gene has CDR1 SGHAT and CDR2 FQNNGV. CDR3 residues: CASSFSHGQDEQFF. In DNA, the CDR3 is TGTGCCAGCAGCTTCAGCCATGGTCAGGATGAGCAGTTCTTC.

At least ten counts were recorded for this clonotype. The rearrangement joins TRBV5-1 to TRBJ2-7, with 7 bases fitting TRBD2. There are 14 residues in the CDR3. Germline CDR1 is SGHRS and CDR2 is YFSETQ. V lost 1 base, J lost 4 bases, and 5 bases stayed unmatched. The CDR3 sequence: CASSLTSSGYEQYF. CDR3 bases: TGCGCCAGCAGCTTGACGTCTAGCGGTTACGAGCAGTACTTC.